A single sample is the source of the 8 T cell receptor beta chains below, sequenced in a study of identical twins. Via MiXCR, TCRdb re-called the 5' RACE reads, giving one row per CDR3 protein. The sample has about 920,000 distinct CDR3 sequences, approximately 13% seen once; the top ten hold around 1.6%. Another study also made use of these data, one on yellow fever vaccine responses in identical twins.

Material for sequencing was PBMCs. The receptor set was obtained from a woman under 30 in good health.

The chain uses TRBV19 and TRBJ1-5; 7 positions agree with TRBD1. Germline V lookup: CDR1 LNHDA, CDR2 SQIVND (reference sequence). The trim removed 6 bases at V and 0 bases at J, leaving 14 bases unmatched. This CDR3 region has 18 residues. The CDR3 region has the DNA TGTGCCAGTAGCCCCTGGGGGAGGACAGGATATAGCAATCAGCCCCAGCATTTT. Translated, it gives CASSPWGRTGYSNQPQHF. The full variable domain, its missing parts supplied by reference TRBV19 and TRBJ1-5, is DGGITQSPKYLFRKEGQNVTLSCEQNLNHDAMYWYRQDPGQGLRLIYYSQIVNDFQKGDIAEGYSVSREKKESFPLTVTSAQKNPTAFYLCASSPWGRTGYSNQPQHFGDGTRLSIL.

The chain uses TRBV16 and TRBJ2-4; 8 nucleotides match TRBD2. The CDR3 runs to 16 residues. Germline V gene data show CDR1 as KGHSY and CDR2 as FQNENV. The junction had 12 bases not matched to a gene; V was cut back by 5 bases and J by 6 bases. The DNA of the CDR3 is TGTGCCAGCAGCATTTTAGCGGGAACACTGGGAAACATTCAGTACTTC. Its protein product is CASSILAGTLGNIQYF.

The chain employs TRBV4-1 and TRBJ1-1; D is unresolved. The CDR3 runs 15 residues. Deletions cut 0 bases from V and 4 bases from J, with 12 bases between. CDR1 is MGHRA, CDR2 YSYEKL, per germline. Here the CDR3 reads CASSQEGKMSTEAFF. The CDR3 DNA reads as TGCGCCAGCAGCCAAGAGGGAAAAATGAGCACTGAAGCTTTCTTT.

The genes are TRBV9 and TRBJ1-1; perhaps TRBD1 as D (5 bases). The length of the CDR3 is 14 residues. CDR1 is SGDLS, CDR2 YYNGEE, per germline. V gave up 4 bases and J gave up 2 bases, with 12 bases separating them. The CDR3 is CASSKGGVNTEAFF. The CDR3 nucleotides read TGTGCCAGCAGCAAGGGAGGGGTAAACACTGAAGCTTTCTTT.

This clonotype has a handful of counts. The chain uses TRBV20-1 and TRBJ2-1; weak D call: TRBD1 (5 bases). V lost 4 bases and J 8 bases, leaving 21 bases between the germline ends. In germline, CDR1 is DFQATT, CDR2 SNEGSKA (reference sequence). The CDR3 runs 15 residues. CDR3 sequence (DNA): TGCAGTGCTACTGAGGTGGGGCAGGTGTCACATGAGCAGTTCTTC. Its protein is CSATEVGQVSHEQFF.

This clonotype was seen many times. This chain links TRBV12-3 or TRBV12-4 with TRBJ1-6; the D gene is possibly TRBD1 (5 bases). The germline V and J ends were trimmed by 3 bases and 11 bases, with 14 bases remaining between them. CDR3 size: 14 residues. This CDR3 reads CASSFGSGGTPLHF. The CDR3 DNA follows: TGTGCCAGCAGTTTTGGTTCGGGGGGGACACCCCTCCACTTT.

This clonotype was seen many times. The chain is built from TRBV25-1 and TRBJ2-1, with D tentatively TRBD1 (6 bases). CDR1 and CDR2 (germline): MGHDK, SYGVNS. Trimming cost V 3 bases and J 9 bases, with 12 bases left between them. The CDR3 consists of 13 residues. The DNA of the CDR3 is TGTGCCAGCAGTGACAGGGGTCCTAGTGAGCAGTTCTTC. Translated, it gives CASSDRGPSEQFF. The whole variable domain, filled in from reference TRBV25-1 and TRBJ2-1, reads EADIYQTPRYLVIGTGKKITLECSQTMGHDKMYWYQQDPGMELHLIHYSYGVNSTEKGDLSSESTVSRIRTEHFPLTLESARPSHTSQYLCASSDRGPSEQFFGPGTRLTVL.

This clonotype was observed a few times. The chain links TRBV28 to TRBJ2-5; no firm D call. This CDR3 comprises 14 residues. Germline V lookup: CDR1 MDHEN, CDR2 SYDVKM. The V end lost 3 bases, the J end lost 4 bases, and 12 bases lay between the germline ends. CDR3: CASSFRAPRETQYF. DNA for the CDR3: TGTGCCAGCAGTTTTCGGGCTCCCCGAGAGACCCAGTACTTC. The full variable domain, its missing parts supplied by reference TRBV28 and TRBJ2-5, is DVKVTQSSRYLVKRTGEKVFLECVQDMDHENMFWYRQDPGLGLRLIYFSYDVKMKEKGDIPEGYSVSREKKERFSLILESASTNQTSMYLCASSFRAPRETQYFGPGTRLLVL.